Below are 8 T cell receptor beta chains sequenced from a single sample in a study of vaccination and CD4 T cells after COVID-19. Treatment denoted: roughly 11-day PBMC culture with coronavirus spike peptide pools or control peptides (ViraFEST assay). Before the COVID-19 pandemic (2011-2018), CD4+ T cells were obtained from the unexposed donor. No antigen has been identified for these receptors. Cultured CD4+ T cell DNA was sequenced using the Oncomine TCR Beta short-read assay. TCRdb used MiXCR to reprocess the PCR reads, holding one entry per CDR3 protein. The sample has approximately 5,400 distinct CDR3 sequences; roughly a third are singletons. The sample consisted of CD4+ T cells from blood, cultured in vitro. The receptors derive from a human donor in good health.

This clonotype is deemed medium-sized. V and J are TRBV20-1 and TRBJ1-2; TRBD1 agrees at 7 bases. CDR1 is DFQATT and CDR2 is SNEGSKA in the germline V gene (reference sequence). The CDR3 is 12 amino acids. The CDR3 spells CGAGTANYGYTF. The CDR3, as DNA: TGCGGAGCCGGGACAGCAAACTATGGCTACACCTTC.

This CDR3 is CASREGTGSYEQYF. CDR3 nucleotide sequence: TGTGCCAGCAGGGAGGGGACAGGGAGCTACGAGCAGTACTTC. The chain combines TRBV12-3 or TRBV12-4 with TRBJ2-7; TRBD1 matches 9 bases. The V segment lost 6 bases and the J segment 3 bases; nucleotides outside the gene matches: 6. The CDR3 is 14 amino acids.

J is TRBJ2-7 and V is TRBV19, with D perhaps matching TRBD1 (6 bases). CDR3 length: 15 residues. V was shortened by 7 bases and J by 2 bases, with 18 bases between the two germline ends. Germline CDR1 reads LNHDA; CDR2 reads SQIVND (reference sequence). The chain's CDR3 is CASMDLGARPYEQYF. The CDR3 DNA reads as TGTGCCAGTATGGACTTGGGGGCGCGTCCCTACGAGCAGTACTTC.

The chain uses TRBV2 and TRBJ2-2, with D unresolved. The CDR3 consists of 14 residues. In germline, CDR1 is SNHLY, CDR2 FYNNEI. V dropped 6 bases and J dropped 2 bases, with 10 bases sitting between them. CDR3 nucleotides: TGTGCCAGCAGGGGTTGGTCCAACACCGGGGAGCTGTTTTTT. It translates to CASRGWSNTGELFF.

This chain uses TRBV12-3 or TRBV12-4 with TRBJ1-1; D is unresolved. The CDR3 spans 12 residues. V lost 5 bases and J lost 7, with 11 bases in between. The CDR3 loop is CASSNAIFEAFF. CDR3 DNA sequence: TGTGCCAGCAGTAACGCTATATTTGAAGCTTTCTTT.

The chain is built from TRBV19 and TRBJ1-2; D remains ambiguous. Germline CDR1 is LNHDA and CDR2 is SQIVND (reference sequence). The CDR3 is 11 residues long. With 11 bases removed from V and 4 bases from J, the gap between germline ends came to 11 bases. CDR3 sequence reads: CALSNGYGYTF. DNA of the CDR3: TGTGCCCTCAGCAACGGCTATGGCTACACCTTC. The entire variable domain, with the rest obtained from reference TRBV19 and TRBJ1-2, is as follows: DGGITQSPKYLFRKEGQNVTLSCEQNLNHDAMYWYRQDPGQGLRLIYYSQIVNDFQKGDIAEGYSVSREKKESFPLTVTSAQKNPTAFYLCALSNGYGYTFGSGTRLTVV.

This chain links TRBV7-9 with TRBJ1-5, with D perhaps TRBD1 (6 bases). The CDR3 is 17 residues long. Germline CDR1 and CDR2: SEHNR and FQNEAQ (reference sequence). V dropped 3 bases and J dropped 2 bases, with 17 bases sitting between them. The CDR3 region is CASSLGVGGAGNQPQHF. The CDR3 region has the DNA TGTGCCAGCAGCTTGGGAGTTGGGGGGGCAGGCAATCAGCCCCAGCATTTT.

To note about this clonotype: One end of the junction does not line up with germline, which may come from a read error. This sequence joins TRBV12-3 or TRBV12-4 and TRBJ1-1; 10 nucleotides line up with TRBD1. This CDR3 has 16 residues. The CDR3 loop is CAGRKGQGVMNTEAFF. The CDR3 region has the DNA TGTGCCGGCAGGAAAGGACAGGGGGTAATGAACACTGAAGCTTTCTTT.